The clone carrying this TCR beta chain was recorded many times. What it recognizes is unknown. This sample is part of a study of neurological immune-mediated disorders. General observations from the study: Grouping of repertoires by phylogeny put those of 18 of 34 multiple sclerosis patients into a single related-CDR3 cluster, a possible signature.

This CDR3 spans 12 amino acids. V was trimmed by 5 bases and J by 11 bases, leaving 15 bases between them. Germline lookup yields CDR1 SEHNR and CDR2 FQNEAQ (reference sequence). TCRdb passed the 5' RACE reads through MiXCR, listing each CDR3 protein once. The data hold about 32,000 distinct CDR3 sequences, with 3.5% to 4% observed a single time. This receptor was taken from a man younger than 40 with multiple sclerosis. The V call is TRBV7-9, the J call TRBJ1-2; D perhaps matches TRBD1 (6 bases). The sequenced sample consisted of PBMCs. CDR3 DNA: TGTGCCAGCAGCCCGCGGGGGCTGAGGTACACCTTC. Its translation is CASSPRGLRYTF. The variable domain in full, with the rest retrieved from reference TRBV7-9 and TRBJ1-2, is DTGVSQNPRHKITKRGQNVTFRCDPISEHNRLYWYRQTLGQGPEFLTYFQNEAQLEKSRLLSDRFSAERPKGSFSTLEIQRTEQGDSAMYLCASSPRGLRYTFGSGTRLTVV.